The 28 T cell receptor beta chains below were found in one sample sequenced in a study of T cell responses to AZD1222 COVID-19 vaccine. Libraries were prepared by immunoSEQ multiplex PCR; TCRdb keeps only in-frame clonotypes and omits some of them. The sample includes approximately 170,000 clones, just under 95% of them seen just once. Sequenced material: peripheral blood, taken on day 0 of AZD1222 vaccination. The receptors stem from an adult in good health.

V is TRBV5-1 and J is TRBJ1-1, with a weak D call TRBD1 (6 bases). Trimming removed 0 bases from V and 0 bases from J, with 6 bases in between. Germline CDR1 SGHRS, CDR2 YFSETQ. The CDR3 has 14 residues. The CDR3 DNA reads TGCGCCAGCAGCTTGGGGGACATGAACACTGAAGCTTTCTTT. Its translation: CASSLGDMNTEAFF.

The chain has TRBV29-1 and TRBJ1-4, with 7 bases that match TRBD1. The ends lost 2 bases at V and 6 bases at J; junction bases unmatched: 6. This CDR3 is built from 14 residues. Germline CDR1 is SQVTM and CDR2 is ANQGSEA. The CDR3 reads CSVELGGFHEKLFF. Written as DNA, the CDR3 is TGCAGCGTTGAACTAGGGGGCTTTCATGAAAAACTGTTTTTT.

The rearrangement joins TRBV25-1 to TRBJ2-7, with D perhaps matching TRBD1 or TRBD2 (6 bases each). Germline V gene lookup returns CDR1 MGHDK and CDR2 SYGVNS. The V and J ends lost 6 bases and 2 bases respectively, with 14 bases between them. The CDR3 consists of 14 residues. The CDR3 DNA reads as TGTGCCAGCAGCAAGGGGGGAGGAACCTACGAGCAGTACTTC. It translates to CASSKGGGTYEQYF.

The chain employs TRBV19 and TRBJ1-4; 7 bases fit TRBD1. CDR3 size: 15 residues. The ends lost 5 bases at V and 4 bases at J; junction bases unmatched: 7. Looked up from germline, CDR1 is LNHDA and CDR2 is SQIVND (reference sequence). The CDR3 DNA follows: TGTGCCAGTAGTGCCGACAGGGTGAATAATGAAAAACTGTTTTTT. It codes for CASSADRVNNEKLFF.

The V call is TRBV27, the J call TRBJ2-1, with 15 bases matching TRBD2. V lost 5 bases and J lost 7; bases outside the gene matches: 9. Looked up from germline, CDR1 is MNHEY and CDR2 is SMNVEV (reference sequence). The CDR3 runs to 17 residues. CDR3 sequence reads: CASSPTRTSGRANEQFF. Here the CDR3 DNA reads TGTGCCAGCAGTCCCACACGGACTAGCGGGAGGGCGAATGAGCAGTTCTTC.

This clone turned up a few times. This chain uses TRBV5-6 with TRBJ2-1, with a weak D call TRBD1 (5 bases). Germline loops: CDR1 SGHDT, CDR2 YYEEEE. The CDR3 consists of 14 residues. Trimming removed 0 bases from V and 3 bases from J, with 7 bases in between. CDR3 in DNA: TGTGCCAGCAGCTTGGGACAGTTCTACAATGAGCAGTTCTTC. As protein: CASSLGQFYNEQFF.

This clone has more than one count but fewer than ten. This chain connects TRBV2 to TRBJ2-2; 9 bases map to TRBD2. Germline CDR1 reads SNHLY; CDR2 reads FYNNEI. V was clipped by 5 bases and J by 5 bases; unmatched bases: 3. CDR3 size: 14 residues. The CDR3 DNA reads TGTGCCAGCAGTCTTAGCGGGAGTACCGGGGAGCTGTTTTTT. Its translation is CASSLSGSTGELFF.

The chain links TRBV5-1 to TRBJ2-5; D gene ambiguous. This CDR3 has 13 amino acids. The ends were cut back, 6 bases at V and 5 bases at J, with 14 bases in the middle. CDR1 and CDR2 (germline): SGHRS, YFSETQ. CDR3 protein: CASTENSRETQYF. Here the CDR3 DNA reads TGCGCCAGCACTGAAAACTCACGGGAGACCCAGTACTTC.

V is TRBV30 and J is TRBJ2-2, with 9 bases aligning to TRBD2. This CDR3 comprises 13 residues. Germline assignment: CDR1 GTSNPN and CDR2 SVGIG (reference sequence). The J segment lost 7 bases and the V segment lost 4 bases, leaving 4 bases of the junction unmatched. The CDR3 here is CAWTAGGHGELFF. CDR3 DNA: TGTGCCTGGACAGCGGGAGGCCACGGGGAGCTGTTTTTT.

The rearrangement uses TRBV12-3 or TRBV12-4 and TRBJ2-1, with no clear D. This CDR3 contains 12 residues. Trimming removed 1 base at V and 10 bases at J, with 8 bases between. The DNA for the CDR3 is TGTGCCAGCAGTTTAGGGGGTACGGAGCAGTTCTTC. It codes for CASSLGGTEQFF.

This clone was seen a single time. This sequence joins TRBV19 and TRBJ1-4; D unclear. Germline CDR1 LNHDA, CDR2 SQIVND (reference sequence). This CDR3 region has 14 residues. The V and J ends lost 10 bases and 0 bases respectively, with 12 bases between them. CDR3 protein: CATRTVATNEKLFF. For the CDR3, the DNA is TGTGCCACCCGGACTGTTGCAACTAATGAAAAACTGTTTTTT.

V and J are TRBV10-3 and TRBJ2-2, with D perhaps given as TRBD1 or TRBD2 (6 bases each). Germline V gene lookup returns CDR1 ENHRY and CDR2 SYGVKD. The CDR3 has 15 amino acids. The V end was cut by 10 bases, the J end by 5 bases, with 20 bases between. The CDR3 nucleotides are TGTGCCACCCGGGGGCCTGCGGTACTTACCGGGGAGCTGTTTTTT. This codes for CATRGPAVLTGELFF.

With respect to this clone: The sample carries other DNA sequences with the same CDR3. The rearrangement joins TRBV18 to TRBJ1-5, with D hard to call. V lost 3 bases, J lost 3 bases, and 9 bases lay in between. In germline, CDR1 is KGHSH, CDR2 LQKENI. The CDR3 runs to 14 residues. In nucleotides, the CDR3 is TGTGCCAGCTCACCGGATGGAATCAATCAGCCCCAGCATTTT. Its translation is CASSPDGINQPQHF.

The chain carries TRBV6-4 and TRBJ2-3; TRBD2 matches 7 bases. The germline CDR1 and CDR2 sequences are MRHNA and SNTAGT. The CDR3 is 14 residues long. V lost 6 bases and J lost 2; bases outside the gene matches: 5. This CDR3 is CASSPAGTTDTQYF. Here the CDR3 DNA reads TGTGCCAGCAGCCCAGCGGGAACCACAGATACGCAGTATTTT.

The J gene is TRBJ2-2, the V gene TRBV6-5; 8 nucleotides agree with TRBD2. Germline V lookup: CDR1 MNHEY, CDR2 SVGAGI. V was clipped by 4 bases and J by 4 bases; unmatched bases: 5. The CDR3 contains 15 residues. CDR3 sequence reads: CASSSQGLGTGELFF. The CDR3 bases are TGTGCCAGCAGTTCCCAGGGACTAGGCACCGGGGAGCTGTTTTTT.

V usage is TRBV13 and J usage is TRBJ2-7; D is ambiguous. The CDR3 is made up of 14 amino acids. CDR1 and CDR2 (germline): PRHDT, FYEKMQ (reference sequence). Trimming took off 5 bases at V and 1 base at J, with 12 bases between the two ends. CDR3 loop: CASSLGRSSYEQYF. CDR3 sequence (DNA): TGTGCCAGCAGCCTGGGCAGGAGTTCCTACGAGCAGTACTTC.

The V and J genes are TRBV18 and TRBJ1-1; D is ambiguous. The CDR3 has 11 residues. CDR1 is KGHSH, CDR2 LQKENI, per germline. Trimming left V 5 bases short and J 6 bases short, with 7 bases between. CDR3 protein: CASSDHSEAFF. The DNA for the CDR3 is TGTGCCAGCTCAGATCACTCTGAAGCTTTCTTT.

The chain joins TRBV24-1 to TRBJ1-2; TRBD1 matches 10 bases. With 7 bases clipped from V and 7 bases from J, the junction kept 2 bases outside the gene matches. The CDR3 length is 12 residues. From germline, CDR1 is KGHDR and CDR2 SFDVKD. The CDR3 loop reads CATSGQGGGYTF. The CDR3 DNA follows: TGTGCCACCAGCGGACAGGGGGGTGGCTACACCTTC.

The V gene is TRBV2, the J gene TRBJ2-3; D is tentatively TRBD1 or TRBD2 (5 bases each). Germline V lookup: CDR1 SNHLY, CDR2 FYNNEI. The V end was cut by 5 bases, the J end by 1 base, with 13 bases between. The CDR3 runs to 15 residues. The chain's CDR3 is CASSPEGHGTDTQYF. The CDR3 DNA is TGTGCCAGCAGTCCCGAGGGGCACGGCACAGATACGCAGTATTTT.

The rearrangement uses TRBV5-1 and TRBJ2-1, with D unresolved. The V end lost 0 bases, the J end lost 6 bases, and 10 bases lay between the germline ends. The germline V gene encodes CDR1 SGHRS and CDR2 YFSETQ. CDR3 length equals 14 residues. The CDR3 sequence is CASSLVSSSNEQFF. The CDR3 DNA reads TGCGCCAGCAGCTTGGTCAGCTCATCCAATGAGCAGTTCTTC.

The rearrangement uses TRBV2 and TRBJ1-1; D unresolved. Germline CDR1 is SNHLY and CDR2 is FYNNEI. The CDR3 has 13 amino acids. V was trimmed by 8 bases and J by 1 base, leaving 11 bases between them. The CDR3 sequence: CASRIQTNTEAFF. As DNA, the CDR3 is TGTGCCAGCCGGATTCAGACGAACACTGAAGCTTTCTTT.

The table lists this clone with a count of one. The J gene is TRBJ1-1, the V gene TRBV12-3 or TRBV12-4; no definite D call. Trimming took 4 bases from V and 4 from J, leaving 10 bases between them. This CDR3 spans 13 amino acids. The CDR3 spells CASSSGWSTEAFF. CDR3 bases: TGTGCCAGCAGTTCGGGCTGGAGCACTGAAGCTTTCTTT.

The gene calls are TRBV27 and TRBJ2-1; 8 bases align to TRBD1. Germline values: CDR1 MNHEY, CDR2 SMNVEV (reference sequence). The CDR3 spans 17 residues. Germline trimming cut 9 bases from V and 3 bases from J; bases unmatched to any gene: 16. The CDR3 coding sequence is TGTGCCAGTTGGAGGGCAGGGGGCTCCAGAGACTACAATGAGCAGTTCTTC. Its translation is CASWRAGGSRDYNEQFF.

CDR3 DNA sequence: TGTGCCAGCTCCTACACTGACTGGGGGGCTAGCACAGATACGCAGTATTTT. This translates into CASSYTDWGASTDTQYF. The chain uses TRBV18 and TRBJ2-3; possibly TRBD1 or TRBD2 for D (6 bases each). CDR3 length: 17 amino acids. CDR1 is KGHSH, CDR2 LQKENI, per germline. The ends were cut back, 6 bases at V and 0 bases at J, with 19 bases in the middle.

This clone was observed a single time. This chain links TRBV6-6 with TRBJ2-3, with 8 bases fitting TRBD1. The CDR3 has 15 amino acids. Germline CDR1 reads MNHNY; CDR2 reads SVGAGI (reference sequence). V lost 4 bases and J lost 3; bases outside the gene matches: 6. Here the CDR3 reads CASSLDRGTTDTQYF. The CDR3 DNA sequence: TGTGCCAGCAGTTTAGACAGGGGTACGACAGATACGCAGTATTTT.

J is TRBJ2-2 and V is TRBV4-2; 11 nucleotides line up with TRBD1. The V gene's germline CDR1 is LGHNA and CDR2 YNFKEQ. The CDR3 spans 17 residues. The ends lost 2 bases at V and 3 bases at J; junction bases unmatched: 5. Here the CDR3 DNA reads TGTGCCAGCAGCCAACTAAGGACAGGGGGCGACACCGGGGAGCTGTTTTTT. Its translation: CASSQLRTGGDTGELFF.

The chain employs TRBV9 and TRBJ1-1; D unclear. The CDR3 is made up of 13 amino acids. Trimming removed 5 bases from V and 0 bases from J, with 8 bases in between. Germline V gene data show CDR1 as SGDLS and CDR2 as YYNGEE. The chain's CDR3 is CASSQTVNTEAFF. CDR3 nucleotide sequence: TGTGCCAGCAGTCAAACAGTGAACACTGAAGCTTTCTTT.

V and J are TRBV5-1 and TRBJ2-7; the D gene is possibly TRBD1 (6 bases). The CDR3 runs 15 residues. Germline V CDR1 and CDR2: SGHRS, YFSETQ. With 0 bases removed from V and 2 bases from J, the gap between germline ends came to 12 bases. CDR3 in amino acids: CASSLGLDSTYEQYF. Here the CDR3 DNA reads TGCGCCAGCAGCTTGGGTTTGGACAGTACCTACGAGCAGTACTTC.